These T cell receptor beta chains were read from a single sample in a study of control samples from healthy donors and cancer patients. Generated by immunoSEQ multiplex PCR, the TCRdb table keeps only in-frame clones and is missing some. The sample has roughly 120,000 clones, more than 70% seen once. Sequencing used blood. The receptors stem from a man aged 45-60 years in good health. CDR3s include the opening cysteine and the closing phenylalanine or tryptophan. A D gene is named only where the DNA matches it firmly. Part of the rows lack a size; the others show once, few, many or a class for expanded clones.

D gene: NA
V gene: TRBV7-9
CDR3 length: 15
clone size: NA
J gene: TRBJ1-2
CDR3 protein: CASSVDSATNYGYTF
CDR3 DNA: TGTGCCAGCAGCGTGGACAGCGCAACTAACTATGGCTACACCTTC

D gene: NA
V gene: TRBV4-1
CDR3 length: 13
clone size: few
J gene: TRBJ2-3
CDR3 protein: CASSQDRGRTQYF
CDR3 DNA: TGCGCCAGCAGCCAAGATCGGGGGCGAACGCAGTATTTT

D gene: NA
V gene: TRBV5-1
CDR3 length: 14
clone size: NA
J gene: TRBJ2-1
CDR3 protein: CASSASRSYNEQFF
CDR3 DNA: TGCGCCAGCAGTGCCAGCCGCTCCTACAATGAGCAGTTCTTC

D gene: TRBD2
V gene: TRBV30
CDR3 length: 15
clone size: once
J gene: TRBJ2-3
CDR3 protein: CAWSASGDGTDTQYF
CDR3 DNA: TGTGCCTGGAGTGCTAGCGGGGATGGTACAGATACGCAGTATTTT

D gene: TRBD2
V gene: TRBV19
CDR3 length: 15
clone size: NA
J gene: TRBJ2-1
CDR3 protein: CASTRDYQNYNEQFF
CDR3 DNA: TGTGCCAGTACAAGGGACTATCAAAATTACAATGAGCAGTTCTTC

D gene: NA
V gene: TRBV18
CDR3 length: 14
clone size: NA
J gene: TRBJ1-1
CDR3 protein: CASSPGRQALEAFF
CDR3 DNA: TGTGCCAGCTCACCAGGGCGACAGGCACTTGAAGCTTTCTTT

D gene: TRBD2
V gene: TRBV18
CDR3 length: 15
clone size: NA
J gene: TRBJ2-1
CDR3 protein: CASSPGLAGGGEQFF
CDR3 DNA: TGTGCCAGCTCCCCCGGACTAGCGGGGGGAGGGGAGCAGTTCTTC

D gene: TRBD1
V gene: TRBV3-1/TRBV3-2
CDR3 length: 15
clone size: once
J gene: TRBJ1-1
CDR3 protein: CASSPRDRVWGEAFF
CDR3 DNA: TGTGCCAGCAGCCCCCGGGACAGGGTGTGGGGTGAAGCTTTCTTT

D gene: NA
V gene: TRBV19
CDR3 length: 18
clone size: NA
J gene: TRBJ2-6
CDR3 protein: CASSSPRGDSTGANVLTF
CDR3 DNA: TGTGCCAGTAGTAGCCCCCGAGGGGATTCGACTGGGGCCAACGTCCTGACTTTC

D gene: NA
V gene: TRBV2
CDR3 length: 14
clone size: NA
J gene: TRBJ1-2
CDR3 protein: CASGGGAGGHGYTF
CDR3 DNA: TGTGCCAGCGGGGGGGGCGCGGGAGGGCATGGCTACACCTTC

D gene: NA
V gene: TRBV28
CDR3 length: 18
clone size: NA
J gene: TRBJ2-5
CDR3 protein: CASSLYFGAGALIETQYF
CDR3 DNA: TGTGCCAGCAGTCTGTACTTTGGGGCAGGGGCCCTGATAGAGACCCAGTACTTC

D gene: TRBD2
V gene: TRBV29-1
CDR3 length: 13
clone size: NA
J gene: TRBJ2-3
CDR3 protein: CSVEKTSSNTQYF
CDR3 DNA: TGCAGCGTTGAGAAGACTAGCTCAAATACGCAGTATTTT

D gene: NA
V gene: TRBV30
CDR3 length: 12
clone size: NA
J gene: TRBJ2-2
CDR3 protein: CALYTGPGELFF
CDR3 DNA: TGTGCCCTATACACAGGGCCCGGGGAGCTGTTTTTT

D gene: NA
V gene: TRBV12-2
CDR3 length: 19
clone size: NA
J gene: TRBJ1-6
CDR3 protein: CASRLRIVGPGLPNSPLHF
CDR3 DNA: TGTGCAAGTCGCTTAAGGATTGTGGGTCCGGGACTGCCTAATTCACCCCTCCACTTT

D gene: NA
V gene: TRBV5-1
CDR3 length: 14
clone size: few
J gene: TRBJ2-7
CDR3 protein: CASSLAEGGGEQYF
CDR3 DNA: TGCGCCAGCAGCTTGGCCGAAGGGGGAGGGGAGCAGTACTTC

D gene: TRBD2
V gene: TRBV7-8
CDR3 length: 17
clone size: NA
J gene: TRBJ2-2
CDR3 protein: CASSPIPGGRNTGELFF
CDR3 DNA: TGTGCCAGCAGCCCGATTCCGGGGGGGAGAAACACCGGGGAGCTGTTTTTT

D gene: NA
V gene: TRBV5-6
CDR3 length: 15
clone size: NA
J gene: TRBJ1-1
CDR3 protein: CASSLSGRYRGEAFF
CDR3 DNA: TGTGCCAGCAGCTTGTCAGGCCGATACCGGGGTGAAGCTTTCTTT

D gene: NA
V gene: TRBV5-1
CDR3 length: 15
clone size: once
J gene: TRBJ1-3
CDR3 protein: CASSSDRTSGNTIYF
CDR3 DNA: TGCGCCAGCAGCAGCGACAGGACCTCTGGAAACACCATATATTTT

D gene: NA
V gene: TRBV21-1
CDR3 length: 14
clone size: NA
J gene: TRBJ2-2
CDR3 protein: CASSQRRNTGELFF
CDR3 DNA: TGTGCCAGCAGCCAGAGAAGGAACACCGGGGAGCTGTTTTTT

D gene: TRBD2
V gene: TRBV10-1
CDR3 length: 16
clone size: NA
J gene: TRBJ2-3
CDR3 protein: CASSEASGGASDTQYF
CDR3 DNA: TGCGCCAGCAGTGAGGCTAGCGGGGGGGCATCAGATACGCAGTATTTT

D gene: TRBD1
V gene: TRBV7-3
CDR3 length: 14
clone size: NA
J gene: TRBJ1-6
CDR3 protein: CASSLGTGHSPLHF
CDR3 DNA: TGTGCCAGCAGCCTCGGGACAGGGCATTCACCCCTCCACTTT

D gene: NA
V gene: TRBV6-5
CDR3 length: 13
clone size: NA
J gene: TRBJ2-6
CDR3 protein: CASRSFGANVLTF
CDR3 DNA: TGTGCCAGCAGATCCTTTGGGGCCAACGTCCTGACTTTC

D gene: TRBD1
V gene: TRBV5-6
CDR3 length: 15
clone size: NA
J gene: TRBJ2-3
CDR3 protein: CASSSVTGSTDTQYF
CDR3 DNA: TGTGCCAGCAGCTCCGTGACAGGGAGCACAGATACGCAGTATTTT

D gene: NA
V gene: TRBV5-5
CDR3 length: 15
clone size: NA
J gene: TRBJ2-2
CDR3 protein: CASSLPAGATGELFF
CDR3 DNA: TGTGCCAGCAGCTTGCCGGCAGGAGCTACCGGGGAGCTGTTTTTT

D gene: NA
V gene: TRBV4-1
CDR3 length: 14
clone size: few
J gene: TRBJ1-3
CDR3 protein: CASSGRGLGNTIYF
CDR3 DNA: TGCGCCAGCAGCGGCCGGGGGCTTGGAAACACCATATATTTT

D gene: TRBD1
V gene: TRBV6-5
CDR3 length: 14
clone size: NA
J gene: TRBJ2-7
CDR3 protein: CASNPGQGVLEQYF
CDR3 DNA: TGTGCCAGCAACCCGGGACAGGGGGTACTCGAGCAGTACTTC

D gene: NA
V gene: TRBV2
CDR3 length: 14
clone size: NA
J gene: TRBJ2-4
CDR3 protein: CASSGFRAENIQYF
CDR3 DNA: TGTGCCAGCAGTGGGTTCAGGGCAGAAAACATTCAGTACTTC

D gene: NA
V gene: TRBV5-8
CDR3 length: 16
clone size: NA
J gene: TRBJ1-2
CDR3 protein: CASSLIGGRDNYGYTF
CDR3 DNA: TGTGCCAGCAGCTTGATCGGGGGCCGGGATAACTATGGCTACACCTTC

D gene: NA
V gene: TRBV19
CDR3 length: 14
clone size: NA
J gene: TRBJ1-5
CDR3 protein: CASDDSYSNQPQHF
CDR3 DNA: TGTGCCAGCGACGACAGTTATTCAAATCAGCCCCAGCATTTT

D gene: NA
V gene: TRBV6-5
CDR3 length: 12
clone size: NA
J gene: TRBJ2-5
CDR3 protein: CASRRGAQTQYF
CDR3 DNA: TGTGCCAGCAGGAGGGGTGCGCAGACCCAGTACTTC

D gene: NA
V gene: TRBV19
CDR3 length: 14
clone size: NA
J gene: TRBJ1-2
CDR3 protein: CASSIKTGPYGYTF
CDR3 DNA: TGTGCCAGTAGTATAAAGACAGGACCCTATGGCTACACCTTC

D gene: NA
V gene: TRBV7-2
CDR3 length: 15
clone size: NA
J gene: TRBJ1-1
CDR3 protein: CASSLAYRDWTEAFF
CDR3 DNA: TGTGCCAGCAGCTTAGCATACAGGGATTGGACTGAAGCTTTCTTT

D gene: TRBD2
V gene: TRBV6-5
CDR3 length: 16
clone size: NA
J gene: TRBJ2-7
CDR3 protein: CASSYSGTGGSYEQYF
CDR3 DNA: TGTGCCAGCAGTTACTCCGGGACCGGGGGGTCCTACGAGCAGTACTTC

D gene: NA
V gene: TRBV28
CDR3 length: 14
clone size: NA
J gene: TRBJ1-1
CDR3 protein: CASSLDSMNTEAFF
CDR3 DNA: TGTGCCAGCAGTTTAGACAGCATGAACACTGAAGCTTTCTTT

D gene: TRBD1
V gene: TRBV4-1
CDR3 length: 16
clone size: few
J gene: TRBJ1-4
CDR3 protein: CASSPTGFTTNEKLFF
CDR3 DNA: TGCGCCAGCAGCCCGACAGGGTTCACAACTAATGAAAAACTGTTTTTT

D gene: TRBD1
V gene: TRBV19
CDR3 length: 14
clone size: NA
J gene: TRBJ1-2
CDR3 protein: CASNRQGASPGYTF
CDR3 DNA: TGTGCCAGTAACCGACAGGGGGCTTCTCCGGGCTACACCTTC

D gene: TRBD1
V gene: TRBV6-5
CDR3 length: 13
clone size: few
J gene: TRBJ1-4
CDR3 protein: CASCDRVNEKLFF
CDR3 DNA: TGTGCCAGTTGCGACAGGGTAAATGAAAAACTGTTTTTT

D gene: NA
V gene: TRBV15
CDR3 length: 13
clone size: once
J gene: TRBJ1-4
CDR3 protein: CATSRDLDTIPFF
CDR3 DNA: TGTGCCACCAGCAGAGATCTGGACACCATTCCGTTTTTT

D gene: NA
V gene: TRBV6-6
CDR3 length: 16
clone size: NA
J gene: TRBJ1-4
CDR3 protein: CASSYARPATNEKLFF
CDR3 DNA: TGTGCCAGCAGTTACGCAAGACCAGCAACTAATGAAAAACTGTTTTTT

D gene: NA
V gene: TRBV10-2
CDR3 length: 13
clone size: few
J gene: TRBJ2-1
CDR3 protein: CASSESVQVEQFF
CDR3 DNA: TGCGCCAGCAGTGAGTCGGTCCAGGTCGAGCAGTTCTTC

D gene: NA
V gene: TRBV9
CDR3 length: 16
clone size: NA
J gene: TRBJ2-3
CDR3 protein: CASSVGGIGLADTQYF
CDR3 DNA: TGTGCCAGCAGCGTAGGAGGAATCGGGCTCGCAGATACGCAGTATTTT

D gene: TRBD1
V gene: TRBV30
CDR3 length: 15
clone size: NA
J gene: TRBJ2-6
CDR3 protein: CAWRGDSSGANVLTF
CDR3 DNA: TGTGCCTGGAGAGGGGACAGCTCTGGGGCCAACGTCCTGACTTTC

D gene: TRBD1
V gene: TRBV3-1/TRBV3-2
CDR3 length: 16
clone size: NA
J gene: TRBJ2-2
CDR3 protein: CASNLGQGYHTGELFF
CDR3 DNA: TGTGCCAGCAATCTGGGACAGGGGTATCACACCGGGGAGCTGTTTTTT

D gene: NA
V gene: TRBV18
CDR3 length: 15
clone size: NA
J gene: TRBJ2-2
CDR3 protein: CASSPVAANTGELFF
CDR3 DNA: TGTGCCAGCTCACCCGTGGCGGCGAACACCGGGGAGCTGTTTTTT

D gene: NA
V gene: TRBV7-9
CDR3 length: 12
clone size: NA
J gene: TRBJ1-4
CDR3 protein: CASSLEQGKLFF
CDR3 DNA: TGTGCCAGCAGCTTAGAACAGGGAAAACTGTTTTTT

D gene: TRBD1
V gene: TRBV11-2
CDR3 length: 13
clone size: NA
J gene: TRBJ2-5
CDR3 protein: CASSLGQGSAQYF
CDR3 DNA: TGTGCCAGCAGCCTAGGACAGGGATCGGCCCAGTACTTC

D gene: NA
V gene: TRBV10-1
CDR3 length: 20
clone size: NA
J gene: TRBJ1-5
CDR3 protein: CASSESSLWGSGLSNQPQHF
CDR3 DNA: TGCGCCAGCAGTGAGTCGAGTCTCTGGGGTTCAGGTCTTAGCAATCAGCCCCAGCATTTT

D gene: NA
V gene: TRBV11-3
CDR3 length: 18
clone size: NA
J gene: TRBJ2-4
CDR3 protein: CASSLDTYPPGAKNIQYF
CDR3 DNA: TGTGCCAGCAGCTTAGATACCTACCCACCGGGGGCCAAAAACATTCAGTACTTC

D gene: NA
V gene: TRBV7-3
CDR3 length: 14
clone size: NA
J gene: TRBJ2-2
CDR3 protein: CASSLGGNTGELFF
CDR3 DNA: TGTGCCAGCAGCTTAGGCGGGAACACCGGGGAGCTGTTTTTT

D gene: NA
V gene: TRBV24-1
CDR3 length: 15
clone size: few
J gene: TRBJ2-3
CDR3 protein: CATSVRGTSTDTQYF
CDR3 DNA: TGTGCCACCAGTGTCAGGGGAACTAGCACAGATACGCAGTATTTT

D gene: NA
V gene: TRBV6-2/TRBV6-3
CDR3 length: 19
clone size: NA
J gene: TRBJ2-3
CDR3 protein: CASSYPSLPSTGGTDTQYF
CDR3 DNA: TGTGCCAGCAGTTACCCTTCTCTCCCATCGACAGGAGGCACAGATACGCAGTATTTT

D gene: NA
V gene: TRBV5-1
CDR3 length: 14
clone size: NA
J gene: TRBJ1-4
CDR3 protein: CASSLEQGNEKLFF
CDR3 DNA: TGCGCCAGCAGCTTGGAACAGGGTAATGAAAAACTGTTTTTT

D gene: NA
V gene: TRBV9
CDR3 length: 12
clone size: NA
J gene: TRBJ2-1
CDR3 protein: CASSSDSNEQFF
CDR3 DNA: TGTGCCAGCAGCTCGGACTCTAATGAGCAGTTCTTC

D gene: NA
V gene: TRBV18
CDR3 length: 16
clone size: once
J gene: TRBJ1-4
CDR3 protein: CASSPRSTAVGEKLFF
CDR3 DNA: TGTGCCAGCTCACCACGGTCCACGGCGGTTGGGGAAAAACTGTTTTTT

D gene: TRBD1
V gene: TRBV12-5
CDR3 length: 17
clone size: NA
J gene: TRBJ2-5
CDR3 protein: CASGFGTGTGAGETQYF
CDR3 DNA: TGTGCTAGTGGTTTCGGAACCGGGACAGGGGCGGGAGAGACCCAGTACTTC